These 3 T cell receptor beta chains were sequenced from one sample in a study of blood T cell repertoires in COVID-19. Some clones are missing from TCRdb's copy, which holds only in-frame ones; the method was immunoSEQ multiplex PCR. This sample yields under 150,000 clones, of which 65% to 85% are seen a single time; over 4% belongs to the top ten. Sequencing input: peripheral blood. The origin of the receptors is a woman in her forties or fifties with acute or convalescent COVID-19.

The chain is built from TRBV3-1 (or the pseudogene TRBV3-2) and TRBJ1-1; TRBD1 might be the D (6 bases). With 6 bases removed from V and 5 bases from J, the gap between germline ends came to 13 bases. Germline values: CDR1 LGHDT, CDR2 YNNKEL (reference sequence). The CDR3 sequence is 13 residues long. The CDR3 loop reads CASRQGSMTEAFF. CDR3 nucleotide sequence: TGTGCCAGCAGACAGGGTTCGATGACTGAAGCTTTCTTT.

J is TRBJ1-4 and V is TRBV11-2; D is possibly TRBD1 (6 bases). V lost 5 bases to trimming and J lost 3 bases, with 13 bases between them. This CDR3 has 15 residues. Germline V gene data show CDR1 as SGHAT and CDR2 as FQNNGV. The CDR3 loop reads CASSDDRTSNEKLFF. The CDR3 nucleotides read TGTGCCAGCAGCGACGACAGGACTTCTAATGAAAAACTGTTTTTT.

The rearrangement links TRBV11-3 to TRBJ2-7; D is possibly TRBD2 (6 bases). V lost 1 base to trimming and J lost 0 bases, with 10 bases between them. Germline loops: CDR1 SGHNT, CDR2 YENEEA. This CDR3 comprises 15 residues. DNA for the CDR3: TGTGCCAGCAGCTTAGGCGGAGGGAGCTCCTACGAGCAGTACTTC. It translates to CASSLGGGSSYEQYF.